Detailed here is one TCR beta chain. V was pared by 3 bases and J by 6 bases, with 11 bases of the junction left unmatched. Germline V CDR1 and CDR2: SGHKS, YYEKEE (reference sequence). The CDR3 totals 16 residues. Original processing notes: Reference gene primer amplification yielded estimated nucleated cell counts. Using immunoSEQ multiplex PCR, the repertoire was profiled, and TCRdb retains in-frame clones only, with some absent. V and J calls and clone size are copied from that table; D and trimming were computed from the DNA. The data hold about 41,000 clones, with approximately 82% observed a single time. This sample is drawn from a study of blood T cell repertoires in COVID-19. Study-level background: The samples span acute and convalescent COVID-19 from the United States, Italy and Spain. PBMCs, B-cell-depleted T cells, or T cells provided the cDNA or gDNA that made up the material.

The source material was peripheral blood. This chain connects TRBV5-5 to TRBJ2-3; 9 bases are shared with TRBD2. The clonotype was recovered from a woman of 80 years or more with acute or convalescent COVID-19. The CDR3 protein is CASSSWLAGSMDTQYF. CDR3 nucleotides: TGTGCCAGCAGCTCTTGGCTAGCGGGGTCCATGGATACGCAGTATTTT. The variable domain in full, completed from reference TRBV5-5 and TRBJ2-3, reads DAGVTQSPTHLIKTRGQQVTLRCSPISGHKSVSWYQQVLGQGPQFIFQYYEKEERGRGNFPDRFSARQFPNYSSELNVNALLLGDSALYLCASSSWLAGSMDTQYFGPGTRLTVL.